Included here is one T cell receptor (beta chain) sequence, with context. The target antigen is unknown. This record belongs to a study of T cell responses to AZD1222 COVID-19 vaccine. Study-wide points: Reportedly, close to half of spike-specific TCRs are directed against unmutated variant regions.

Repertoires were generated with immunoSEQ multiplex PCR, while TCRdb's copy carries only in-frame clones and drops some. The sample lists more than 95,000 clones, 86% occurring once. V gave up 0 bases and J gave up 10 bases; unmatched junction bases: 9. CDR1 and CDR2 (germline): SGHDT, YYEEEE. The CDR3 covers 16 residues. The genes are TRBV5-6 and TRBJ1-6, with 8 positions matching TRBD1. This receptor was taken from an adult who received the AZD1222 COVID-19 vaccine. The sample in question was peripheral blood, obtained 28 days after the second AZD1222 dose. The CDR3 region is CASSLGDRRGQSPLHF. DNA for the CDR3: TGTGCCAGCAGCTTGGGGGACAGGCGGGGACAATCACCCCTCCACTTT.